This T cell receptor beta chain was documented in a study of breast tumors, draining lymph nodes, adjacent tissues. Germline CDR1 and CDR2: DFQATT and SNEGSKA (reference sequence). The CDR3 has 13 residues. General study points: Luminal-like breast cancer showed significantly higher tumor–nontumor repertoire similarity than basal-like. Findings are consistent with lymph node origin and intratumoral expansion of most tumor T cells. Tumor T cell lymph node origin was a supported hypothesis, not proven. Tumors had less TCR diversity than lymph nodes, more than nontumor tissue.

TCRdb re-derived calls from the multiplex PCR reads in MiXCR, one entry per CDR3 protein. The profile shows approximately 210,000 distinct CDR3 sequences, about a third of them singletons. This clonotype has ten or more counts. The antigen remains unidentified. Given a much more abundant clone one base away, this may be a read error. Axillary draining lymph nodes of breast cancer patients supplied the node samples. Specimen: axillary lymph node tissue. The TCR sequence derives from a female donor with breast cancer. Some clones in this sample may be carry-over from other donors' samples. This rearrangement joins TRBV20-1 to TRBJ1-2, with D perhaps TRBD1 (5 bases). The CDR3 protein is CSARAGSAYAYTF. CDR3 coding DNA: TGCAGTGCTAGGGCAGGGTCGGCCTATGCCTACACCTTC.